This TCR beta chain emerged from a study of beta chain bispecific antibodies for T cell cancers. Looking at the study overall: Surface TRBV12 (TRBV12-3) was on Jurkat, TRBV5-5 on HPB-ALL. Study results and limitations: The leukemia cells, rather than normal T cells, gave most of the targeted TRBV signal. TRBV5-6, highly similar to TRBV5-5, is cross-recognized by anti-TRBV5-5 antibody.

T cells were expanded from blood mononuclear cells for about three days with anti-CD3 OKT3 or CD3/CD28 beads. Bispecific antibody was added to about 5 x 10^4 normal T cells and about 5 x 10^4 target cells. This clonotype was seen repeatedly, ten times or more. The antigen is undetermined. Clonotypes were quantified using unique molecular identifier barcodes. Each CDR3 protein is one row after TCRdb ran MiXCR on the 5' RACE reads. This table holds more than 15,000 distinct CDR3 sequences, 2.1% found once. The CDR3 has 14 residues. Germline V CDR1 and CDR2: SGHRS, YFSETQ. The germline V and J ends were trimmed by 8 bases and 0 bases, with 11 bases remaining between them.

The J gene is TRBJ2-2, the V gene TRBV5-1; possibly TRBD1 or TRBD2 for D (5 bases each). The sample taken for sequencing was healthy donor T cells cultured with leukemia cells. This TCR was sampled from a human donor in good health. Some clones in this sample may be carry-over from other donors' samples. This CDR3 reads CASYPGPNTGELFF. The CDR3 region has the DNA TGCGCCAGTTATCCGGGACCGAACACCGGGGAGCTGTTTTTT.